This T cell receptor (beta chain) was identified in a study of T-cell reconstitution after alpha-beta-depleted transplantation in children. The TCRbeta library incorporated unique molecular identifiers. One entry per CDR3 protein results from TCRdb running MiXCR on the PCR reads. Among about 690,000 distinct CDR3 sequences listed, roughly 17% were seen once. Deletions cut 4 bases from V and 3 bases from J, with 19 bases between. Germline CDR1 reads DFQATT; CDR2 reads SNEGSKA (reference sequence). The CDR3 is 15 amino acids. The chain combines TRBV20-1 with TRBJ2-7; unclear D gene. The receptor comes from a human donor who donated a stem cell graft to a child with acute myeloid leukemia. The source was PBMCs from the stem cell graft donor, collected from the stem cell graft. The CDR3 loop is CSAKTIQYRNYEQYF. The CDR3, as DNA: TGCAGTGCTAAAACCATACAGTACAGAAACTACGAGCAGTACTTC.